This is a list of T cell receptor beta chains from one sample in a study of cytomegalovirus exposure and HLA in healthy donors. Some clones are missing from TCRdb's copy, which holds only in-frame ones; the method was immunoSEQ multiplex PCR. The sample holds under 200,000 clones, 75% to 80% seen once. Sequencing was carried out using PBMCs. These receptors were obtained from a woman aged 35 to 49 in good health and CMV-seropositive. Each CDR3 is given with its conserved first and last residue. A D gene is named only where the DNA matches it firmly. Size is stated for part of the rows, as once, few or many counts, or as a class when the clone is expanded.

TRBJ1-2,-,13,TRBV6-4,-,CASSGEPEGGYTF,TGTGCCAGCAGTGGCGAACCGGAGGGTGGCTACACCTTC
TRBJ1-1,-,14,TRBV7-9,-,CASSLLGGGTEAFF,TGTGCCAGCAGCTTATTGGGGGGGGGCACTGAAGCTTTCTTT
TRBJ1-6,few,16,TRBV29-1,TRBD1,CSVEARDRTYNSPLHF,TGCAGCGTTGAAGCTAGGGACAGGACCTATAATTCACCCCTCCACTTT
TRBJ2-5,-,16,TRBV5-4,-,CASSLAPGLGQETQYF,TGTGCCAGCAGCTTGGCCCCGGGACTGGGACAAGAGACCCAGTACTTC
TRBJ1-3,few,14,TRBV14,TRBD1,CASRTGGAGNTIYF,TGTGCCAGCCGGACAGGGGGCGCGGGAAACACCATATATTTT
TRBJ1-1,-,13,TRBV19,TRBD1,CASTGQGYAEAFF,TGTGCCAGTACCGGACAGGGATATGCTGAAGCTTTCTTT
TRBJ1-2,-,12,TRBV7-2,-,CASSPSGGGYTF,TGTGCCAGCAGCCCCTCGGGGGGAGGCTACACCTTC
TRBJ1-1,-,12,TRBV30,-,CAWGNGNTEAFF,TGTGCCTGGGGTAACGGGAACACTGAAGCTTTCTTT
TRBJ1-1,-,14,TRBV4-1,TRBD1,CASSQAKRTGDAFF,TGCGCCAGCAGCCAAGCAAAACGGACAGGGGACGCTTTCTTT
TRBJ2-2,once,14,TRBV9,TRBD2,CASKGREGPGELFF,TGTGCCAGCAAAGGGCGGGAGGGCCCCGGGGAGCTGTTTTTT
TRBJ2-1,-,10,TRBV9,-,CAGRGHEQFF,TGTGCCGGGCGGGGCCATGAGCAGTTCTTC
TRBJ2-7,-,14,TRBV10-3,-,CATKPDSQSYEQYF,TGTGCCACAAAACCGGACAGCCAGAGCTACGAGCAGTACTTC
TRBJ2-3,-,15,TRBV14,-,CASSQYRGSVDTQYF,TGTGCCAGCAGCCAATATAGGGGCTCGGTCGATACGCAGTATTTT
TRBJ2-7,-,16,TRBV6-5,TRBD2,CASSYGTSGSTGEQYF,TGTGCCAGCAGTTACGGGACTAGCGGGAGTACGGGCGAGCAGTACTTC
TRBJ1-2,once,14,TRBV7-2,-,CASSLRDKNYGYTF,TGTGCCAGCAGCCTGAGGGACAAAAACTATGGCTACACCTTC